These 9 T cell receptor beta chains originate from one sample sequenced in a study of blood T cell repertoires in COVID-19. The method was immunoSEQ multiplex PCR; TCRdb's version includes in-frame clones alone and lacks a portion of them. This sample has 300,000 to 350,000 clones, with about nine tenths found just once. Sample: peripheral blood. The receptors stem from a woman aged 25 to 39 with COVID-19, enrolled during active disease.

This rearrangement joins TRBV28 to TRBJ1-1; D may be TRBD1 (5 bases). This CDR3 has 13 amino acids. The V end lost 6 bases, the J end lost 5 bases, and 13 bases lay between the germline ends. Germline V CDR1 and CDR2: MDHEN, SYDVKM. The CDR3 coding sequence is TGTGCCAGCAGCCTAGACAGACGGACTGAAGCTTTCTTT. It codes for CASSLDRRTEAFF.

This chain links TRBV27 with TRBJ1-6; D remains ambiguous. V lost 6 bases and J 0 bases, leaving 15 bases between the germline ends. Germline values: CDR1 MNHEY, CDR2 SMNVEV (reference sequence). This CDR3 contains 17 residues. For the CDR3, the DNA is TGTGCCAGCAGCAAAAAGAGAGGGAGCTCCTATAATTCACCCCTCCACTTT. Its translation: CASSKKRGSSYNSPLHF.

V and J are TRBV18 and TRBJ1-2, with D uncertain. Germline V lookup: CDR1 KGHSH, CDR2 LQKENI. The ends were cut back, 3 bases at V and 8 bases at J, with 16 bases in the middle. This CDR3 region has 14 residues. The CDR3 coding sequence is TGTGCCAGCTCACCCGCCGAGGCTCCGACCGGCTACACCTTC. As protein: CASSPAEAPTGYTF.

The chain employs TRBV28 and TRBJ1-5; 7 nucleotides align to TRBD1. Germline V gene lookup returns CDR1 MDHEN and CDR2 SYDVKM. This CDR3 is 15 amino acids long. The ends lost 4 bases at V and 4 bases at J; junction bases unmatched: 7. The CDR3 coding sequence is TGTGCCAGCAGTTCCCGGGACAGCCAAAATCAGCCCCAGCATTTT. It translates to CASSSRDSQNQPQHF. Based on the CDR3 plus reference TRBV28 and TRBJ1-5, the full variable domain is DVKVTQSSRYLVKRTGEKVFLECVQDMDHENMFWYRQDPGLGLRLIYFSYDVKMKEKGDIPEGYSVSREKKERFSLILESASTNQTSMYLCASSSRDSQNQPQHFGDGTRLSIL.

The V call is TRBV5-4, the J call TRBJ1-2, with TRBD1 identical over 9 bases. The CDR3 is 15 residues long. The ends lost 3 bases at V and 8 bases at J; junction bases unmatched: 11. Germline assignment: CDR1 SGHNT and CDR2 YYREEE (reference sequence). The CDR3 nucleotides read TGTGCCAGCAGCTCTTTACAGGGGGCGCAACAAGGCTACACCTTC. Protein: CASSSLQGAQQGYTF.

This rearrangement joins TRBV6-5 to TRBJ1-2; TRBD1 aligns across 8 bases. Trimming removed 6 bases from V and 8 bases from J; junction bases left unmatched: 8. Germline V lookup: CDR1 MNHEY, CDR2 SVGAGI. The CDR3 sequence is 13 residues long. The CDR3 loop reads CASRSDRARGYTF. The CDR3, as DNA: TGTGCCAGCAGGTCGGACAGGGCCCGCGGCTACACCTTC.

CDR3 loop: CASSSQGARYTGELFF. The CDR3 DNA sequence: TGTGCCAGCAGTTCTCAGGGGGCGCGATACACCGGGGAGCTGTTTTTT. The rearrangement joins TRBV27 to TRBJ2-2; TRBD1 matches 8 bases. In germline, CDR1 is MNHEY, CDR2 SMNVEV (reference sequence). CDR3 length equals 16 residues. J gave up 3 bases and V 4 bases, and 7 bases lay outside the gene matches.

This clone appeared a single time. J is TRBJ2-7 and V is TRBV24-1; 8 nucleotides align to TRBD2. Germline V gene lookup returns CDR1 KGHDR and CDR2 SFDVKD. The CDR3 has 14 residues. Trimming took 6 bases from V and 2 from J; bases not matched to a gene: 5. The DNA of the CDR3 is TGTGCCACCAGTTCTAACGGGAGGGCCTACGAGCAGTACTTC. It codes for CATSSNGRAYEQYF.

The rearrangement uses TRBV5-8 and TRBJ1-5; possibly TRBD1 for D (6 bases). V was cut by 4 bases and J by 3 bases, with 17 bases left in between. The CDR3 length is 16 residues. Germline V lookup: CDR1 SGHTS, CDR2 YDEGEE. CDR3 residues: CASSPLRRGYNQPQHF. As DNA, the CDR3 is TGTGCCAGCAGCCCACTGCGCAGGGGATACAATCAGCCCCAGCATTTT.